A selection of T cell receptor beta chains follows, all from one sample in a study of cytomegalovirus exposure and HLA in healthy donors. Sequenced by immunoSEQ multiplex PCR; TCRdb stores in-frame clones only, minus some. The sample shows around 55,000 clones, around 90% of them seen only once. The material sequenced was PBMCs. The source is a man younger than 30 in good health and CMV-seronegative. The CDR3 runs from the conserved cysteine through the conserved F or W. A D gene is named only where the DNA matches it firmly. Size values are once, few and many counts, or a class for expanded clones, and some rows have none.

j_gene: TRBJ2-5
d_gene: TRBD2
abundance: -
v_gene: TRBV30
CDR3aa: CAWGSGRARVETQYF
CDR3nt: TGTGCCTGGGGTAGCGGGAGGGCCAGGGTGGAGACCCAGTACTTC

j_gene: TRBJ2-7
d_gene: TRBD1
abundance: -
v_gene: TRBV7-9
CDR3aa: CASSLLGDRRLYF
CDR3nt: TGTGCCAGCAGCTTATTGGGGGACAGGAGACTGTACTTC

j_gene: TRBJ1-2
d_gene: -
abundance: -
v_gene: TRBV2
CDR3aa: CASSDWSPLGYTF
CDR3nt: TGTGCCAGCAGTGATTGGAGTCCTCTTGGCTACACCTTC

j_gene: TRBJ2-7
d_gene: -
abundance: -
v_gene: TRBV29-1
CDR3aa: CSVPQGAEQYF
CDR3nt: TGCAGCGTCCCACAGGGTGCCGAGCAGTACTTC

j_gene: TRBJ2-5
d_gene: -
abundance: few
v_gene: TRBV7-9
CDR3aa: CASSLVPTREETQYF
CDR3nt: TGTGCCAGCAGCTTAGTACCGACCAGGGAAGAGACCCAGTACTTC

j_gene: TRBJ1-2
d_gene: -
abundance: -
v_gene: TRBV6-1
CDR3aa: CASSESSNYGYTF
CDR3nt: TGTGCCAGCAGTGAATCTTCTAACTATGGCTACACCTTC

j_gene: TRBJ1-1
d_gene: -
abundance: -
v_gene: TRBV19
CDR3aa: CASSITGTNTEAFF
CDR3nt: TGTGCCAGTAGTATAACAGGGACAAACACTGAAGCTTTCTTT

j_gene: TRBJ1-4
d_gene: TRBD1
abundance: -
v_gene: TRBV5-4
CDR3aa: CASSFQEGAYGEKLFF
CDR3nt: TGTGCCAGCAGCTTTCAGGAGGGGGCTTATGGGGAAAAACTGTTTTTT

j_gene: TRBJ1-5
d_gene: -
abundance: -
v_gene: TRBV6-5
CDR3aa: CASSRDSNQPQHF
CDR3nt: TGTGCCAGCAGTCGCGATAGCAATCAGCCCCAGCATTTT

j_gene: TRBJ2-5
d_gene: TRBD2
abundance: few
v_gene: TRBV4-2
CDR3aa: CASSQDSGLAIQETQYF
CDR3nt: TGTGCCAGCAGCCAAGATTCTGGACTAGCGATCCAAGAGACCCAGTACTTC

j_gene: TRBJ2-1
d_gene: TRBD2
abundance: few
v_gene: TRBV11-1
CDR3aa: CASSSSGRGDEQFF
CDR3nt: TGTGCCAGCAGCTCTAGCGGGAGAGGCGATGAGCAGTTCTTC

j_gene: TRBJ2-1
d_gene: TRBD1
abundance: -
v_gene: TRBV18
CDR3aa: CASSLGTGVPYNEQFF
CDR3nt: TGTGCCAGCTCTCTCGGGACAGGGGTCCCCTACAATGAGCAGTTCTTC

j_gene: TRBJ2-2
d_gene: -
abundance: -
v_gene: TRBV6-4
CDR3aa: CASSPQGGPGELFF
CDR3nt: TGTGCCAGCAGTCCACAGGGGGGGCCCGGGGAGCTGTTTTTT

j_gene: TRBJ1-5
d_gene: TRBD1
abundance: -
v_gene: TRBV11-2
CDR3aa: CASSVTGRQPQHF
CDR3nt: TGTGCCAGCAGCGTGACAGGGAGGCAGCCCCAGCATTTT

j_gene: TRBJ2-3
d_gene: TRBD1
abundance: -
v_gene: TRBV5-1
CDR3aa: CASSRQGQRTDTQYF
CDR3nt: TGCGCCAGCAGCAGACAGGGCCAGCGCACAGATACGCAGTATTTT

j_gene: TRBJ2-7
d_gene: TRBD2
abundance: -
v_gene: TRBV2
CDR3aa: CASLAGANEQYF
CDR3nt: TGTGCCAGCCTAGCGGGAGCGAACGAGCAGTACTTC

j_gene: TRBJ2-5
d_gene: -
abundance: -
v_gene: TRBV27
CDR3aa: CASSPEGQETQYF
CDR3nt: TGTGCCAGCAGCCCCGAGGGACAAGAGACCCAGTACTTC

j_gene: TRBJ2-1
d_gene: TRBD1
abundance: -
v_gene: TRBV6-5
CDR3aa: CASSPRDRVDNEQFF
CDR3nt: TGTGCCAGCAGCCCCCGGGACAGGGTGGACAATGAGCAGTTCTTC

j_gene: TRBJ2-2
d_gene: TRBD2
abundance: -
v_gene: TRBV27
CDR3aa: CASSPGLATGELFF
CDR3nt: TGTGCCAGCAGTCCGGGACTAGCGACCGGGGAGCTGTTTTTT

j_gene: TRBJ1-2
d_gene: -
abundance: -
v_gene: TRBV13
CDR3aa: CASSLGQIANYGYTF
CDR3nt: TGTGCCAGCAGCTTAGGACAGATAGCTAACTATGGCTACACCTTC